The TCR beta chain under discussion was sequenced for a study of blood T cell repertoires in COVID-19. V shed 0 bases and J shed 8 bases, with 13 bases lying between them. Germline loops: CDR1 LNHDA, CDR2 SQIVND (reference sequence). The CDR3 has 15 amino acids. The protocol was immunoSEQ multiplex PCR, while the TCRdb copy is restricted to in-frame clones and leaves out a portion. The table records 310,000 or so clones, nearly 90% of them present only once. The sample was PBMCs or T cells enriched from blood (not recorded which). This chain uses TRBV19 with TRBJ1-4; no reliable D call. The sequence was obtained from a woman aged 25 to 39 who had recovered from COVID-19. This chain's CDR3 is CASSIDSGESEKLFF. The CDR3 DNA follows: TGTGCCAGTAGTATAGATTCCGGTGAGAGCGAAAAACTGTTTTTT.